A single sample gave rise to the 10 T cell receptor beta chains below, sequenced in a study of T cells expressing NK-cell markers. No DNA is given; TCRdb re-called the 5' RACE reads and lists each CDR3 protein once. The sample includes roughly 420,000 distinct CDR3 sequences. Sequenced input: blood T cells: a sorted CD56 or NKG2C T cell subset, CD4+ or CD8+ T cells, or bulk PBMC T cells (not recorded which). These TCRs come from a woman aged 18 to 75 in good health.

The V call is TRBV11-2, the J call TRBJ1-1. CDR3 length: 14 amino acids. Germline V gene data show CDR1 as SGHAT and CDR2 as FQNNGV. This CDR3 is CASSPRYEREKAFF.

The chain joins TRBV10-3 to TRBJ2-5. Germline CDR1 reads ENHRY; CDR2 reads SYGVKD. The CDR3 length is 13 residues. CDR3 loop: CAIKAESEETQYF.

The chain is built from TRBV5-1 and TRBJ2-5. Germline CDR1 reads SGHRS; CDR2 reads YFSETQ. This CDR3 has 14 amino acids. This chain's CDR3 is CASSRNTEQETQYF.

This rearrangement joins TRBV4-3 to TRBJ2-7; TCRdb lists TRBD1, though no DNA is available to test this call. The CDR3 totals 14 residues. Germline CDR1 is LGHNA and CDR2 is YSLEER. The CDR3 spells CASSQDGQYYEQYF.

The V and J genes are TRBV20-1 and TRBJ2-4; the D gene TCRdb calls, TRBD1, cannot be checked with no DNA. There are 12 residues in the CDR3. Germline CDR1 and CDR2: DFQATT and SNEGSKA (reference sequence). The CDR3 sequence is CSARATVNIQYF.

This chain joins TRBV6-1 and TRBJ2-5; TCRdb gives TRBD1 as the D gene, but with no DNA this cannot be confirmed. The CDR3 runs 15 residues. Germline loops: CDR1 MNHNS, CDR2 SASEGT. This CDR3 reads CASSEQYGGQETQYF.

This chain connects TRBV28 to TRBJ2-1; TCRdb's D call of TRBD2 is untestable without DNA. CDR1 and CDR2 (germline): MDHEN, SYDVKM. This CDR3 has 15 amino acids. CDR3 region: CASSLLGSGRREQFF.

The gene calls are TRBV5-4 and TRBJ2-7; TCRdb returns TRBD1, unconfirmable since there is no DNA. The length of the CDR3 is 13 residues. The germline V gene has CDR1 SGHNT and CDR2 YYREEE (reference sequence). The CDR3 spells CASSRDPGGEQYF.

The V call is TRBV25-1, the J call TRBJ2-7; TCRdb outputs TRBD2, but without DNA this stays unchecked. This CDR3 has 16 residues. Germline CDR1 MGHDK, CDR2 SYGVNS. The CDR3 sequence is CASSEKGSGRSYEQYF.

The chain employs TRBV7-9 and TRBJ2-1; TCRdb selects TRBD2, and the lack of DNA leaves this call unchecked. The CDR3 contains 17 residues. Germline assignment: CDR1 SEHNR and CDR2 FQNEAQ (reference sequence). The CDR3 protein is CASRPGLAGGPYNEQFF.